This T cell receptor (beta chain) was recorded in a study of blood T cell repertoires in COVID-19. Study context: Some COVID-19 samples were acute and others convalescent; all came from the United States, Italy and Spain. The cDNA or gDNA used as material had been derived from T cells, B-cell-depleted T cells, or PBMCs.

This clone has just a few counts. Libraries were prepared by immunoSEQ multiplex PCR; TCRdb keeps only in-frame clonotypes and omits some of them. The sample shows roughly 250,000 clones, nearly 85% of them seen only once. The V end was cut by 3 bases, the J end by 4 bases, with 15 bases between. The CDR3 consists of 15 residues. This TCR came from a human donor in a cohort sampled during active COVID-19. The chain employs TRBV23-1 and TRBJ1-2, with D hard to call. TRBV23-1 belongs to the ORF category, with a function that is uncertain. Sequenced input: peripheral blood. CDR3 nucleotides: TGCGCCAGCAGTCACACACCCGCGGGGATCTATGGCTACACCTTC. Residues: CASSHTPAGIYGYTF.